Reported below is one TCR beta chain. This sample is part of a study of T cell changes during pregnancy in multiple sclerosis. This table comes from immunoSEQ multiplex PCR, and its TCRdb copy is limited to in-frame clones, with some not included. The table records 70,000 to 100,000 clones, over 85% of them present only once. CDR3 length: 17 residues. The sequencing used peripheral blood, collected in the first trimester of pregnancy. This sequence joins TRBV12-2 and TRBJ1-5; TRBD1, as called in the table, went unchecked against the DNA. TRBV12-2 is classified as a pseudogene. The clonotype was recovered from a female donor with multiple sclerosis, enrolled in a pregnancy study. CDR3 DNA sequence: TGTGCAAGTCCTCTAACGGACAGGGATTATAGCAATCAGCCCCAGCATTTT. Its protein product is CASPLTDRDYSNQPQHF.